What follows is one TCR beta chain and its context. Its cognate antigen is unknown. As defined, naive CD8 cells were CD45RO-negative and positively selected for CCR7, with terminally differentiated effector memory CD45RA+ cells excluded. The data originate from a study of shared clonotypes between healthy human individuals. Findings and caveats of the study: Rarefaction gave evidence that sorted-subset sequencing remained incomplete despite large depth.

TCRdb's copy holds only in-frame clones and misses some; the assay was immunoSEQ multiplex PCR. The sample contains roughly 2 million clones, 85% to 95% of which appear only once. The clonotype originates from a man aged 18 to 35 in good health. Source material: naive CD8+ T cells sorted from blood.

The DNA of the CDR3 is TGTGCCAGCAGCTGGGGACAGGGGGCCGAGACCCAGTACTTC. Translation gives CASSWGQGAETQYF. V gene TRBV13 combines with J gene TRBJ2-5; 12 bases map to TRBD1. With V trimmed by 4 bases and J by 5 bases, 2 bases remained unmatched. Germline CDR1 reads PRHDT; CDR2 reads FYEKMQ (reference sequence). There are 14 residues in the CDR3.